The clone carrying this T cell receptor beta chain was counted between two and nine times. The antigen is undetermined. This entry is derived from a study of CD8 T cells in ankylosing spondylitis. Whole-study findings and limits: Reports of some motif variants in reactive arthritis synovial fluid and blood predate this one. Ankylosing spondylitis blood appeared to carry a characteristic TCR beta motif of fewer than 10 highly homologous variants. Disease-associated clones were reportedly significantly overrepresented in matched ankylosing spondylitis synovial fluid.

Trimming removed 0 bases from V and 7 bases from J; junction bases left unmatched: 6. The germline V gene encodes CDR1 LGHNA and CDR2 YSLEER. The CDR3 sequence is 16 residues long. Library preparation for TCR beta used quantitative 5'-RACE with molecular barcodes. TCRdb re-called the 5' RACE reads with MiXCR, one entry per CDR3 protein. The profile covers approximately 140,000 distinct CDR3 sequences, with 44% appearing a single time and 15% taken by the ten largest. Sequenced: synovial fluid, either unsorted or a sorted T cell fraction (not recorded which). V usage is TRBV4-3 and J usage is TRBJ2-2, with 9 bases aligning to TRBD1. This sequence was found in a male donor with ankylosing spondylitis. CDR3 residues: CASSQDSDRGNGELFF. The DNA of the CDR3 is TGCGCCAGCAGCCAAGACTCGGACAGGGGAAACGGGGAGCTGTTTTTT.